This TCR beta chain was recorded in a study of metastatic and nonmetastatic thyroid tumors. As for the study in general: Where malignant and benign thyroid patients were concerned, repertoires were compared across blood and tumor or nodule tissue.

Study results and caveats: It was reportedly found that TCR beta diversity was significantly higher in malignant thyroid tumors than in benign nodules, a difference seen in both blood and tumor samples.

All patients were treatment-naive before thyroid surgery. A remark on this clone: Its antigen is undetermined.

The authors' processing: Clinicopathological groups of papillary thyroid cancer showed CDR3 differences that were used to build a distant-metastasis classifier. TCRdb re-processed the PCR reads through MiXCR. TCRdb, not the authors, supplied the V and J calls. The sample consists of some 15,000 clones, around 31% of them appearing once. CDR1 MNHEY and CDR2 SMNVEV come from the germline V gene (reference sequence). This CDR3 region has 14 residues. V lost 3 bases and J 4 bases, leaving 12 bases between the germline ends. The V gene is TRBV27, the J gene TRBJ1-1, with D perhaps matching TRBD1 (5 bases). The sample consisted of tumor tissue. The TCR was taken from a male donor with papillary thyroid cancer or a benign thyroid nodule (not recorded which). Some clones in this sample may be carry-over from other donors' samples. The CDR3 DNA sequence: TGTGCCAGCAGTTTGCGGGGCATGGGCACTGAAGCTTTCTTT. Its translation is CASSLRGMGTEAFF.